This T cell receptor beta chain was observed in a study of cytomegalovirus exposure and HLA in healthy donors. Whole-study findings and limits: Cytomegalovirus-associated status was assigned to about 180 TCR beta chains. Available immune exposure information covered CMV serostatus only.

After removal of 6 bases from V and 4 bases from J, the junction contained 9 bases not matched to a gene. This CDR3 spans 15 amino acids. CDR1 MNHNY and CDR2 SVGAGI come from the germline V gene (reference sequence). A multiplex PCR was run with 60 Vbeta primers and 13 Jbeta primers. The method was immunoSEQ multiplex PCR; TCRdb's version includes in-frame clones alone and lacks a portion of them. The sample yields just over 200,000 clones, approximately 79% seen once. In regard to this clone: The antigen is unknown.

Sequenced sample: PBMCs. This rearrangement joins TRBV6-6 to TRBJ2-5, with TRBD1 identical over 9 bases. The sequence was collected from a man aged 50-59 years in good health and CMV-seronegative. CDR3 DNA: TGTGCCAGCAGCCGAGGAACAGGGGGCAGAGAGACCCAGTACTTC. Translated: CASSRGTGGRETQYF.